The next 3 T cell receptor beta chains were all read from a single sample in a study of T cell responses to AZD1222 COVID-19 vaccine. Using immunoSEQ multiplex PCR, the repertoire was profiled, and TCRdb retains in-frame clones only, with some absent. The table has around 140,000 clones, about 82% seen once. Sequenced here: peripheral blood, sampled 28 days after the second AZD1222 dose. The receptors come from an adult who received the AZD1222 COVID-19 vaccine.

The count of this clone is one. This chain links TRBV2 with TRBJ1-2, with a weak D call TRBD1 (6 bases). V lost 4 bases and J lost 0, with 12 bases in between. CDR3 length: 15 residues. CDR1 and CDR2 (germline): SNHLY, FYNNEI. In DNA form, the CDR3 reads TGTGCCAGCAGTGTACAGGGTAACCCTAACTATGGCTACACCTTC. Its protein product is CASSVQGNPNYGYTF.

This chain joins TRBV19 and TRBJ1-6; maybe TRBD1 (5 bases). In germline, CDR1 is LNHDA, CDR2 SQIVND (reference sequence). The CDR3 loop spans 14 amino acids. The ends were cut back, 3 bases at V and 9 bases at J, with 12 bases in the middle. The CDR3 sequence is CASSIQQDTSPLHF. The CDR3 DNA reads TGTGCCAGTAGTATTCAACAGGATACTTCACCCCTCCACTTT. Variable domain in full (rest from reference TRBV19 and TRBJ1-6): DGGITQSPKYLFRKEGQNVTLSCEQNLNHDAMYWYRQDPGQGLRLIYYSQIVNDFQKGDIAEGYSVSREKKESFPLTVTSAQKNPTAFYLCASSIQQDTSPLHFGNGTRLTVT.

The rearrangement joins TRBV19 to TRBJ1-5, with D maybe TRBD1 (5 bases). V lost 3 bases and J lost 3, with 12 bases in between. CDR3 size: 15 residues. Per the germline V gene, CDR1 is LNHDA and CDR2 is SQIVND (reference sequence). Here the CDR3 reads CASSIRESSNQPQHF. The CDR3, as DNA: TGTGCCAGTAGTATCAGGGAAAGTTCCAATCAGCCCCAGCATTTT.